This T cell receptor (beta chain) was obtained from a study of blood T cell dynamics during melanoma immunotherapy. Whole-study results and caveats: Unlike progressors, later disease-control patients had W3 repertoires gaining clonality or diversity.

Every bulk PBMC sample received the same 350 ng of DNA. Only in-frame clones appear in the TCRdb table, and some are missing; sequencing was by immunoSEQ multiplex PCR. The table has about 19,000 clones, about 90% seen once. Stated time point: week 3, after first cycle of checkpoint inhibitor. Sampling occurred pretreatment (T0) and at week 3 (W3), after cycle one of checkpoint blockade. At 12 weeks after first infusion, RECIST 1.1 defined response for most patients. This clone was seen a single time. Its cognate antigen is unknown. The sequence was collected from a human donor with melanoma. The sequences come from blood, collected from a patient treated with checkpoint blockade.

Written as DNA, the CDR3 is TGTGCCAGCAGCTTATGGACAGCCTCCTACGAGCAGTACTTC. It specifies CASSLWTASYEQYF. The V call is TRBV14, the J call TRBJ2-7; weak D call: TRBD1 (6 bases). Trimming removed 5 bases at V and 0 bases at J, with 11 bases between. Per the germline V gene, CDR1 is SGHDN and CDR2 is FVKESK. The CDR3 loop spans 14 amino acids.